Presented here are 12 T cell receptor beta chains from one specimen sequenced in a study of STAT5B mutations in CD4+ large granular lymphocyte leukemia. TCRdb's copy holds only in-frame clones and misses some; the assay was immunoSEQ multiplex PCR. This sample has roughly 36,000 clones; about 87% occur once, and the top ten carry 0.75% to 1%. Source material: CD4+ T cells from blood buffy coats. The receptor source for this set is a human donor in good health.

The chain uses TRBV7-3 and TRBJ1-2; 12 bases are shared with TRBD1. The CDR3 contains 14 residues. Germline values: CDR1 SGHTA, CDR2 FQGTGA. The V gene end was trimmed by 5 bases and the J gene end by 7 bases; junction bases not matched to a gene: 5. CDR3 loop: CASSQGQGAGGYTF. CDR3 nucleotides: TGTGCCAGCAGCCAGGGACAGGGGGCTGGTGGCTACACCTTC.

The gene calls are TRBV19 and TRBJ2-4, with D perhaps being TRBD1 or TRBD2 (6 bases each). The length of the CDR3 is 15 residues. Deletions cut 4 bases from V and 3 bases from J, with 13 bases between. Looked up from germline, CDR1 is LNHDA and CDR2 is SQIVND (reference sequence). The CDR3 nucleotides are TGTGCCAGTAGTAACGGGGGCGGAGGCAAAAACATTCAGTACTTC. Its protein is CASSNGGGGKNIQYF.

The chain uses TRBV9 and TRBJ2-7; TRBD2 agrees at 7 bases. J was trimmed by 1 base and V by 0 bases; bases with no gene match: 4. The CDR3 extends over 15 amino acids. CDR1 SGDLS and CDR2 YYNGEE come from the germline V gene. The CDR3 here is CASSVGSGASYEQYF. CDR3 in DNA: TGTGCCAGCAGCGTAGGAAGCGGGGCATCCTACGAGCAGTACTTC.

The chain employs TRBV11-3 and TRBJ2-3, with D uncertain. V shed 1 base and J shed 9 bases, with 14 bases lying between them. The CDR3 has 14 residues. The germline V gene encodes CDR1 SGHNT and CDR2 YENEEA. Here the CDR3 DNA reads TGTGCCAGCAGCTTAGTGTACCCTTCTTGGACGCAGTATTTT. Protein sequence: CASSLVYPSWTQYF.

The CDR3 coding sequence is TGCAGCACCCTACGGACAGGGGGCGTCAACACCTTC. Encoded protein: CSTLRTGGVNTF. The chain is built from TRBV29-1 and TRBJ1-2; TRBD1 matches at 11 bases. The germline V gene encodes CDR1 SQVTM and CDR2 ANQGSEA. V shed 8 bases, J shed 12 bases, and the junction held 11 bases outside the gene matches. There are 12 residues in the CDR3. The full variable domain, with the rest looked up from reference TRBV29-1 and TRBJ1-2, is SAVISQKPSRDICQRGTSLTIQCQVDSQVTMMFWYRQQPGQSLTLIATANQGSEATYESGFVIDKFPISRPNLTFSTLTVSNMSPEDSSIYLCSTLRTGGVNTFGSGTRLTVV.

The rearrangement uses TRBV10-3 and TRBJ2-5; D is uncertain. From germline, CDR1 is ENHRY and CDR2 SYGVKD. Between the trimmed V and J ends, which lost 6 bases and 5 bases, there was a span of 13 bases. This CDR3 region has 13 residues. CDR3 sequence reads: CAISLADMETQYF. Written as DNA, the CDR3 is TGTGCCATCAGCCTTGCAGACATGGAGACCCAGTACTTC.

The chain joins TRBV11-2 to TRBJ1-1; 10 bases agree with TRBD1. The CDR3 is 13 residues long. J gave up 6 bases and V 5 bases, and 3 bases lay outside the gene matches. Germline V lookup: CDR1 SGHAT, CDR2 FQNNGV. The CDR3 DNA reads TGTGCCAGCAGCCCAGACAGGGGGCCTGAAGCTTTCTTT. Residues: CASSPDRGPEAFF. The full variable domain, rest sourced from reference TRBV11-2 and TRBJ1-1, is EAGVAQSPRYKIIEKRQSVAFWCNPISGHATLYWYQQILGQGPKLLIQFQNNGVVDDSQLPKDRFSAERLKGVDSTLKIQPAKLEDSAVYLCASSPDRGPEAFFGQGTRLTVV.

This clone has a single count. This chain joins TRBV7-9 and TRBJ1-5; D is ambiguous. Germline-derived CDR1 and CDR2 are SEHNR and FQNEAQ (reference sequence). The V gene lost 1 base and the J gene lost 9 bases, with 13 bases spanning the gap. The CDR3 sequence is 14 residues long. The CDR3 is CASSLGADSGPQHF. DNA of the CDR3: TGTGCCAGCAGCTTAGGTGCAGATTCTGGGCCCCAGCATTTT.

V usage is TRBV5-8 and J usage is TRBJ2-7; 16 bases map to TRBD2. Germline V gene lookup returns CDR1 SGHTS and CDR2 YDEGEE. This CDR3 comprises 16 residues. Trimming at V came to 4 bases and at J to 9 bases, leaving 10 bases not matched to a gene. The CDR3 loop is CASSVGPGLAGGLQYF. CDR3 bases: TGTGCCAGCAGCGTAGGACCGGGACTAGCGGGAGGGCTGCAGTACTTC.

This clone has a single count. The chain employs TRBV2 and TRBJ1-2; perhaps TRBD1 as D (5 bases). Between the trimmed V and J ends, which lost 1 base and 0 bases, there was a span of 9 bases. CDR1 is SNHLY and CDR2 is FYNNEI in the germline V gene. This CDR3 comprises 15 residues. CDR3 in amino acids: CASSEEGETNYGYTF. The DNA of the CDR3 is TGTGCCAGCAGTGAAGAAGGGGAGACTAACTATGGCTACACCTTC.

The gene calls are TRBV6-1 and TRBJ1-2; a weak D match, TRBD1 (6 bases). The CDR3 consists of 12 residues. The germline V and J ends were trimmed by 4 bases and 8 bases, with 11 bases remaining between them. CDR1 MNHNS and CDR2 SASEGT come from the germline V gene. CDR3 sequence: CASSADRFGYTF. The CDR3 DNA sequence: TGTGCCAGCAGTGCCGACAGGTTCGGCTACACCTTC.

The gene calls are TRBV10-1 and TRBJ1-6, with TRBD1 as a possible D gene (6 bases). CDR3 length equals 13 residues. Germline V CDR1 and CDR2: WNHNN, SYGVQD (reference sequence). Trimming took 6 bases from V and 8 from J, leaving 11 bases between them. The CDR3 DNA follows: TGCGCCAGCAGCTCACAGGGAGATTCACCCCTCCACTTT. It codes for CASSSQGDSPLHF.